This T cell receptor beta chain derives from a study of monozygotic twins with cystic fibrosis. Clones were read by immunoSEQ multiplex PCR, and TCRdb kept only the in-frame ones, dropping some. The table lists some 20,000 clones, nearly 98% of them singletons. The CDR3 extends over 14 amino acids. V gave up 1 base and J gave up 7 bases, with 13 bases separating them. Germline loops: CDR1 GTSNPN, CDR2 SVGIG (reference sequence). The TCR comes from a woman in her twenties or thirties with cystic fibrosis. The sequencing sample was made of blood. V gene TRBV30 combines with J gene TRBJ2-2; D ambiguous. The CDR3 loop reads CAWSAGSVGGELFF. CDR3 nucleotides: TGTGCCTGGAGTGCGGGTTCGGTTGGCGGGGAGCTGTTTTTT.